The 15 T cell receptor beta chains in this list originate from one sample, sequenced in a study of human T cells and chemical hapten exposure. The sample's time point: patch test 2, 6 weeks after DPC sensitization. This sample's treatment: therapeutic diphenylcyclopropenone sensitization with weekly scalp DPC. TCRdb reprocessed the RACE reads via MiXCR and lists one record per CDR3 protein. The sample lists a few hundred thousand distinct CDR3 sequences, more than 5% seen once, with around 5.6% in the top ten. The sequencing here drew on whole blood, taken in connection with sensitization to the hapten diphenylcyclopropenone (DPC). These receptors were taken from a woman aged 18-29 years with alopecia areata. Some clones in this sample may be carry-over from other donors' samples.

This clonotype was detected many times. J is TRBJ2-6 and V is TRBV7-9; 10 bases agree with TRBD1. CDR1 is SEHNR, CDR2 FQNEAQ, per germline (reference sequence). V shed 4 bases, J shed 4 bases, and the junction held 10 bases outside the gene matches. This CDR3 is built from 18 residues. CDR3 sequence reads: CASSSPGTGAPGANVLTF. As DNA, the CDR3 is TGTGCCAGCAGCTCCCCCGGGACAGGGGCTCCAGGGGCCAACGTCCTGACTTTC.

This clonotype was recorded at least ten times. V gene TRBV6-5 combines with J gene TRBJ1-6; D is unresolved. The CDR3 sequence is 15 residues long. Germline-derived CDR1 and CDR2 are MNHEY and SVGAGI. V dropped 7 bases and J dropped 5 bases, with 15 bases sitting between them. CDR3 DNA: TGTGCCAGCAAGGCACCGACGGGGAATAATTCACCCCTCCACTTT. Protein sequence: CASKAPTGNNSPLHF.

This clonotype occurred many times. J is TRBJ1-2 and V is TRBV7-6, with D tentatively TRBD1 (6 bases). This CDR3 comprises 16 residues. Between the trimmed V and J ends, which lost 3 bases and 4 bases, there was a span of 18 bases. Germline CDR1 SGHVS, CDR2 FNYEAQ. The CDR3: CASSFPLTGASYGYTF. CDR3 bases: TGTGCCAGCAGCTTTCCCCTGACAGGAGCCTCCTATGGCTACACCTTC.

This clonotype was seen more than once but under ten times. This rearrangement joins TRBV9 to TRBJ2-4; perhaps D is TRBD1 or TRBD2 (6 bases each). Germline CDR1 reads SGDLS; CDR2 reads YYNGEE. V lost 4 bases and J lost 1, with 18 bases in between. The CDR3 extends over 17 amino acids. CDR3 amino acids: CASSPDGGGWAKNIQYF. The DNA for the CDR3 is TGTGCCAGCAGCCCAGACGGGGGCGGCTGGGCCAAAAACATTCAGTACTTC.

This clonotype was counted only a few times. The chain links TRBV12-3 or TRBV12-4 to TRBJ1-1; D is ambiguous. The CDR3 consists of 16 residues. The germline V and J ends were trimmed by 7 bases and 9 bases, with 27 bases remaining between them. CDR3 amino acids: CASTLQEAAGYGQAFF. For the CDR3, the DNA is TGTGCCAGCACCCTACAAGAAGCCGCAGGATACGGCCAAGCTTTCTTT.

This clonotype was detected many times. Written as DNA, the CDR3 is TGCAGTGCTAGAGATCAAACAGGGTGGGATACGCAGTATTTT. It specifies CSARDQTGWDTQYF. The chain recombines TRBV20-1 with TRBJ2-3; tentative D call: TRBD1 (6 bases). V dropped 0 bases and J dropped 6 bases, with 13 bases sitting between them. The CDR3 loop spans 14 amino acids. Per germline, CDR1 DFQATT and CDR2 SNEGSKA (reference sequence).

A few counts support this clonotype. The chain couples TRBV5-1 to TRBJ2-7, with 10 nucleotides matching TRBD1. The CDR3 sequence is 17 residues long. Trimming at V came to 1 base and at J to 2 bases, leaving 9 bases not matched to a gene. Germline CDR1 and CDR2: SGHRS and YFSETQ. CDR3 region: CASSLSPVGTGAYEQYF. The CDR3 DNA sequence: TGCGCCAGCAGCTTGTCTCCTGTCGGGACAGGGGCCTACGAGCAGTACTTC.

This clonotype was seen more than once but under ten times. This rearrangement joins TRBV4-3 to TRBJ2-7; D remains unclear. Germline V gene data show CDR1 as LGHNA and CDR2 as YSLEER. Trimming stripped 2 bases from V and 2 bases from J, with 16 bases between. This CDR3 region has 16 residues. The CDR3 DNA follows: TGCGCCAGCAGCCAATTAGGGCCTCCCGCCCCCTACGAGCAGTACTTC. Amino acids: CASSQLGPPAPYEQYF.

This sequence joins TRBV7-3 and TRBJ2-5; tentatively, D is TRBD2 (6 bases). V was trimmed by 4 bases and J by 1 base, leaving 13 bases between them. Germline V gene data show CDR1 as SGHTA and CDR2 as FQGTGA. This CDR3 contains 15 residues. CDR3 amino acids: CASSSSGTAQETQYF. In DNA, the CDR3 is TGTGCCAGCAGCTCCTCCGGGACTGCCCAAGAGACCCAGTACTTC.

This clonotype was seen a few times. V gene TRBV5-6 combines with J gene TRBJ2-3, with TRBD1 matching 7 bases. The length of the CDR3 is 14 residues. CDR1 SGHDT and CDR2 YYEEEE come from the germline V gene. V trimming: 5 bases; J trimming: 5 bases; junction bases outside the gene matches: 8. CDR3 residues: CASSSTGAGDTQYF. The CDR3 nucleotides read TGTGCCAGCAGTTCCACAGGGGCGGGAGATACGCAGTATTTT.

This clonotype appeared many times. Since no conserved phenylalanine or tryptophan closes the CDR3, a read error is the likely cause. The limits of the CDR3 on the DNA are not certain, so only TCRdb's listed CDR3 is given. The chain carries TRBV6-6 and TRBJ1-4; the D call of TRBD1 is as the table states it, not checked on the DNA. The CDR3 has 14 amino acids, counting both end residues. Germline V CDR1 and CDR2: MNHNY, SVGAGI (reference sequence). CDR3 sequence reads: CASSYSGTAESGTV.

This clonotype was counted ten times or more. The chain carries TRBV21-1 and TRBJ1-3; TRBD1, the table's D call, was not compared with the DNA. TRBV21-1 is assigned pseudogene status. This CDR3 has 16 amino acids. CDR3 loop: CASSKEQGSRGNTIYF. The CDR3 DNA is TGTGCCAGCAGCAAAGAGCAGGGCTCACGGGGAAACACCATATATTTT.

This clonotype was detected a few times. The V and J genes are TRBV2 and TRBJ2-3; 8 positions match TRBD1. The CDR3 spans 16 residues. The V gene end was trimmed by 5 bases and the J gene end by 0 bases; junction bases not matched to a gene: 7. Germline V gene data show CDR1 as SNHLY and CDR2 as FYNNEI. CDR3 in DNA: TGTGCCAGCAGTCCTTGGGGACAGGCTAGCACAGATACGCAGTATTTT. This encodes CASSPWGQASTDTQYF.

J is TRBJ2-7 and V is TRBV3-1; D unclear. The CDR3 is 12 amino acids. Germline loops: CDR1 LGHDT, CDR2 YNNKEL (reference sequence). Trimming removed 4 bases at V and 5 bases at J, with 9 bases between. The CDR3 loop is CASSLIKDEQYF. In DNA form, the CDR3 reads TGTGCCAGCAGCCTAATCAAGGACGAGCAGTACTTC.

The chain couples TRBV5-8 to TRBJ2-5; no definite D call. CDR1 is SGHTS, CDR2 YDEGEE, per germline. Deletions cut 1 base from V and 0 bases from J, with 10 bases between. The CDR3 runs to 15 residues. CDR3 residues: CASSLSFGHQETQYF. The CDR3 DNA sequence: TGTGCCAGCAGCTTGTCTTTCGGACACCAAGAGACCCAGTACTTC.